This T cell receptor (beta chain) was identified in a study of T cells in Graves' hyperthyroidism and ophthalmopathy. Study at large: Before any treatment, at initial diagnosis, peripheral blood was collected.

Amplified regions were TCR beta CDR3 sequences from RNA transcripts. HTBI primers were used for first-round RT-PCR of the TCR CDR3. TCRdb reanalysed the multiplex PCR reads using MiXCR and keeps one entry per CDR3 protein. The data hold over 700,000 distinct CDR3 sequences, with just over 35% observed a single time. CDR1 and CDR2 from the germline V gene are ENHRY and SYGVKD. The ends were cut back, 4 bases at V and 8 bases at J, with 20 bases in the middle. The CDR3 totals 16 residues. Hyperthyroidism of Graves' type that showed no ophthalmopathy progression within 18 months was stable. V gene TRBV10-3 combines with J gene TRBJ2-2; no clear D. Input material: blood. This receptor was identified in a woman between 40 and 55 years old with Graves' hyperthyroidism. DNA of the CDR3: TGTGCCATCAGTGCTAAGACTGACTCTATATTGGGGGAGCTGTTTTTT. This sequence encodes CAISAKTDSILGELFF.